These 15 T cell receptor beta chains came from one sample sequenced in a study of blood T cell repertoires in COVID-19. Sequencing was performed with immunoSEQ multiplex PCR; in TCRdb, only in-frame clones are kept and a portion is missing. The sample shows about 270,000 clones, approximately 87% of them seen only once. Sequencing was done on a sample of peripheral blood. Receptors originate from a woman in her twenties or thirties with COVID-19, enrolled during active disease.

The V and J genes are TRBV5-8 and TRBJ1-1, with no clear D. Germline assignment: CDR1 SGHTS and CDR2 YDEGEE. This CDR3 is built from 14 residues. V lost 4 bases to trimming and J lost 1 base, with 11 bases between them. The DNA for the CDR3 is TGTGCCAGCAGCCTTCTGGGCCCGAACACTGAAGCTTTCTTT. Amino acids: CASSLLGPNTEAFF.

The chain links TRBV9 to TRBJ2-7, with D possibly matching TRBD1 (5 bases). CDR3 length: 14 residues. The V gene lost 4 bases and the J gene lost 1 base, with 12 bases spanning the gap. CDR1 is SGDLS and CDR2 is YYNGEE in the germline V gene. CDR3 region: CASSTRQHSYEQYF. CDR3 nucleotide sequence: TGTGCCAGCAGCACTCGACAGCATTCCTACGAGCAGTACTTC.

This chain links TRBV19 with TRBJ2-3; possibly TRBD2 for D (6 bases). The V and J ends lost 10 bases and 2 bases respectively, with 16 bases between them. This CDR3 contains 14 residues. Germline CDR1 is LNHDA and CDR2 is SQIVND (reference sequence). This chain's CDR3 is CATARDPNTDTQYF. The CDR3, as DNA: TGTGCCACAGCGCGGGACCCCAACACAGATACGCAGTATTTT.

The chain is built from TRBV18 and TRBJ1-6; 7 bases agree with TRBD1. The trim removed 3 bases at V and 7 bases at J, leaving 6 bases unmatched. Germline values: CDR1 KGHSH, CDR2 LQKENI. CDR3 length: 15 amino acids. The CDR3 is CASSPSTGNNSPLHF. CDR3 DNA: TGTGCCAGCTCACCCTCGACAGGGAACAATTCACCCCTCCACTTT.

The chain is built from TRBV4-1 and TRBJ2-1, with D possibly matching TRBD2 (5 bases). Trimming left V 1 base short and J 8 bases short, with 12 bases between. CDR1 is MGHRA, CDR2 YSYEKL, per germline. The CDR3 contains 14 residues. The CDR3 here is CASSQVPLVDEQFF. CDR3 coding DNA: TGCGCCAGCAGCCAAGTCCCACTAGTCGATGAGCAGTTCTTC.

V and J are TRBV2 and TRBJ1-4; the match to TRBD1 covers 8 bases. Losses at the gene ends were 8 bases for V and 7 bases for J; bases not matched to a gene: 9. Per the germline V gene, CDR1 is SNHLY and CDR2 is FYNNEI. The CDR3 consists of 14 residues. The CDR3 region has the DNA TGTGCCAGCTACAAGGACAGGGAGGGTGAAAAACTGTTTTTT. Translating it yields CASYKDREGEKLFF.

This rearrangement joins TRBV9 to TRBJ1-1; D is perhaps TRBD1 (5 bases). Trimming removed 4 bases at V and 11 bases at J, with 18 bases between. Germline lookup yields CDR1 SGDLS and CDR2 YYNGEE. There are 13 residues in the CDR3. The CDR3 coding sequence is TGTGCCAGCAGCCCTCAACCGGGGGGAGGGGCTTTCTTT. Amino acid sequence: CASSPQPGGGAFF.

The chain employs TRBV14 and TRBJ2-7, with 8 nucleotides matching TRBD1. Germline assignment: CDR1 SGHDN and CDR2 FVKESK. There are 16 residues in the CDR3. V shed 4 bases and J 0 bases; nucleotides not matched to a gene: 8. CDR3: CASSRRLGQDSYEQYF. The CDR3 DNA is TGTGCCAGCAGCCGGAGATTGGGACAGGACTCCTACGAGCAGTACTTC.

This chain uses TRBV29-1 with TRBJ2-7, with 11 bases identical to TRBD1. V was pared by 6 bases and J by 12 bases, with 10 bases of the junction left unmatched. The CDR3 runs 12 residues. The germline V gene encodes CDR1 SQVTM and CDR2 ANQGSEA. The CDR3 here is CSVRTGGLIRYF. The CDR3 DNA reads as TGCAGCGTGAGGACAGGGGGCTTAATTAGGTACTTC.

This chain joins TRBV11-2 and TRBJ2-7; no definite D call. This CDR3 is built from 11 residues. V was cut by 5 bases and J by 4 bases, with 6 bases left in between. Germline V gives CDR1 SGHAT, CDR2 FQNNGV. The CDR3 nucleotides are TGTGCCAGCAGCCGTACTTACGAGCAGTACTTC. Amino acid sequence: CASSRTYEQYF. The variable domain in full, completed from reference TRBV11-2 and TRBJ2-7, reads EAGVAQSPRYKIIEKRQSVAFWCNPISGHATLYWYQQILGQGPKLLIQFQNNGVVDDSQLPKDRFSAERLKGVDSTLKIQPAKLEDSAVYLCASSRTYEQYFGPGTRLTVT.

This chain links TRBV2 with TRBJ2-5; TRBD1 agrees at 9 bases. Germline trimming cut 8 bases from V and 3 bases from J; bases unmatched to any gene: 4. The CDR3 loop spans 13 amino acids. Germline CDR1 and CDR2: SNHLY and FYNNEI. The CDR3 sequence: CASLRQGEETQYF. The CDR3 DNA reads TGTGCCAGCCTTAGACAGGGGGAAGAGACCCAGTACTTC.

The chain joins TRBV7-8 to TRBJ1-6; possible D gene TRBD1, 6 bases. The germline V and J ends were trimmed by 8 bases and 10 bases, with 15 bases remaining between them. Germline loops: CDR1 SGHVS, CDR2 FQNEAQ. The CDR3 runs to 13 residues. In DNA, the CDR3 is TGTGCCAGCTCAGGGGAAAAGGTGTCACCCCTCCACTTT. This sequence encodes CASSGEKVSPLHF. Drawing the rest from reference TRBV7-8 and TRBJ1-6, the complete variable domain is GAGVSQSPRYKVAKRGQDVALRCDPISGHVSLFWYQQALGQGPEFLTYFQNEAQLDKSGLPSDRFFAERPEGSVSTLKIQRTQQEDSAVYLCASSGEKVSPLHFGNGTRLTVT.

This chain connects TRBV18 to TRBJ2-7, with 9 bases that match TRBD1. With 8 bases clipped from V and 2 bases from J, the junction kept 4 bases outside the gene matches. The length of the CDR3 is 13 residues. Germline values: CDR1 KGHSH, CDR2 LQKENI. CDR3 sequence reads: CASGQGSTYEQYF. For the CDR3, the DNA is TGTGCCAGCGGACAGGGGTCGACCTACGAGCAGTACTTC. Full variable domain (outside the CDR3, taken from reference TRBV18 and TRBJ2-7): NAGVMQNPRHLVRRRGQEARLRCSPMKGHSHVYWYRQLPEEGLKFMVYLQKENIIDESGMPKERFSAEFPKEGPSILRIQQVVRGDSAAYFCASGQGSTYEQYFGPGTRLTVT.

This chain's CDR3 is CASRPGQYFTEAFF. The CDR3 nucleotides read TGTGCCAGCAGACCGGGACAGTACTTTACTGAAGCTTTCTTT. V gene TRBV5-5 combines with J gene TRBJ1-1; 7 bases are shared with TRBD1. Germline V lookup: CDR1 SGHKS, CDR2 YYEKEE (reference sequence). This CDR3 spans 14 amino acids. The V and J ends lost 5 bases and 5 bases, in that order; junction bases with no gene match: 9.

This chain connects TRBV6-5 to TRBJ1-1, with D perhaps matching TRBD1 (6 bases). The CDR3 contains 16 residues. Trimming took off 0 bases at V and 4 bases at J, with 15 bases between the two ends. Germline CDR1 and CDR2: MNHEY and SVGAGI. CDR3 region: CASSYSLEGVGTEAFF. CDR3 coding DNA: TGTGCCAGCAGTTACTCTCTAGAGGGGGTGGGCACTGAAGCTTTCTTT.